This T cell receptor beta chain was obtained from a study of blood T cell repertoires in COVID-19 (dated by TCRdb to 2018 to 2021). Background for the entire study: Samples covering the acute and convalescent phases of COVID-19 were provided by collaborators in the United States, Italy and Spain. Sample metadata almost always included a de-identified subject ID, COVID-19 status, age in years and sex. The material from the prospective study consisted of cDNA or gDNA derived from T cells, B-cell-depleted T cells, or PBMCs. Where available, HLA class I and class II types were obtained from metadata supplied by the sample provider rather than from assay-based typing. Samples were obtained from the ongoing ImmuneRACE study (first 160 participants) and from some 1,300 subjects provided by 6 global collaborators. The repertoires were released in a freely available public database intended as a resource for research on the immune response to SARS-CoV-2. The dataset comprised deeply sampled blood TCRbeta repertoires from subjects exposed to, actively infected with, or recovered from COVID-19.

Of note for this clone: No antigen is known for it. No much larger clonotype is one base removed from it; base qualities were not supplied.

Study-wide findings and limitations: The amount of clinical and demographic metadata varied by source and participant and was provided uncurated.

Each collaborating institution followed its own protocols to collect whole blood in K2EDTA tubes. Collaborator samples were shipped for TCRbeta analysis as frozen whole blood, isolated PBMCs, or DNA extracted from either sample type. The CDR3 has 14 amino acids, counting the end cysteine and phenylalanine. CDR3 DNA is the only sequence kept; it has 42 bases, read in frame from the first base. According to the germline V gene, CDR1 reads MDHEN and CDR2 reads SYDVKM. V lost 8 bases and J lost 6 bases; the stretch between them is 17 bases long. The immunoSEQ Assay, a bias-controlled multiplex PCR, was used to amplify TCRbeta CDR3 regions from genomic DNA. In the original analysis: Nucleated cell counts per sample were estimated from amplification of reference gene primers within the assay. To quantify the absolute abundance of each unique TCRbeta CDR3 rearrangement, sequence reads were collapsed and filtered. Productive Simpson clonality was computed per sample as the square root of Simpson's diversity index over productive rearrangements. In TCRdb, the immuneACCESS table is reduced to in-frame sequences with V and J assigned. These tables do not hold every clone; where another copy was compared, an unresolved V gene accounts for under half, and the others remain unexplained. V, J and clone size derive from that table, while D and trimming were established from the DNA sequence. The sample table lists about 190,000 clones, 80% to 85% of them with a count of one. The ten top clones hold 20% of the sample.

The material sequenced was peripheral blood. The rearranged segments are TRBV28 and TRBJ2-4; TRBD2 is possibly the D segment (7 matching bases). The clonotype originates from a human donor in a cohort sampled during active COVID-19. The CDR3 corresponds to CASSPSGGTNIQYF. The nucleotide sequence reads TGTGCCAGCTCACCCTCGGGGGGCACAAACATTCAGTACTTC. The full variable domain, completed from the reference TRBV28 and TRBJ2-4 proteins outside the CDR3, reads DVKVTQSSRYLVKRTGEKVFLECVQDMDHENMFWYRQDPGLGLRLIYFSYDVKMKEKGDIPEGYSVSREKKERFSLILESASTNQTSMYLCASSPSGGTNIQYFGAGTRLSVL.